The 14 T cell receptor beta chains reported below all come from one sample, sequenced in a study of blood T cells in healthy people across ages. The authors ran a second PCR of roughly 7 to 11 cycles using a sample-barcoded 5' primer and a J-beta primer mix. TCRdb processed the 5' RACE reads anew with MiXCR; each CDR3 protein has one entry. Of 910,000 or so distinct CDR3 sequences listed, 45% to 60% are singletons. Sequenced sample: blood. The receptors come from a woman aged 60-70 years in good health.

The rearrangement links TRBV6-6 to TRBJ2-1, with 7 positions matching TRBD2. This CDR3 is 15 amino acids long. CDR1 and CDR2 (germline): MNHNY, SVGAGI (reference sequence). The trim removed 4 bases at V and 5 bases at J, leaving 8 bases unmatched. The CDR3 loop is CASSFGGSPNNEQFF. The CDR3 bases are TGTGCCAGCAGTTTTGGCGGGAGCCCCAACAATGAGCAGTTCTTC.

This clonotype showed up just a few times. This chain joins TRBV29-1 and TRBJ2-3; the D gene is possibly TRBD1 (6 bases). This CDR3 is built from 11 residues. V lost 5 bases and J lost 11, with 14 bases in between. Germline values: CDR1 SQVTM, CDR2 ANQGSEA. CDR3 amino acids: CSVQDSLVQYF. The CDR3 DNA is TGCAGCGTTCAGGACAGCCTGGTGCAGTATTTT.

The gene calls are TRBV12-3 or TRBV12-4 and TRBJ1-5; the match to TRBD1 covers 9 bases. The trim removed 3 bases at V and 10 bases at J, leaving 7 bases unmatched. This CDR3 has 14 amino acids. The CDR3 DNA sequence: TGTGCCAGCAGTTTGGTCGACAGGGGGGGACCCCAGCATTTT. Protein sequence: CASSLVDRGGPQHF.

The V call is TRBV12-3 or TRBV12-4, the J call TRBJ2-5, with TRBD2 identical over 7 bases. Trimming at V came to 5 bases and at J to 5 bases, leaving 14 bases not matched to a gene. This CDR3 spans 16 amino acids. CDR3 amino acids: CASSPRPPGGEETQYF. CDR3 coding DNA: TGTGCCAGCAGTCCTCGTCCCCCGGGAGGAGAGGAGACCCAGTACTTC.

The CDR3 DNA follows: TGTGCCAGCAGCTCCCCCCGGGGAGGGGGCAAATACTCTGGGGCCAACGTCCTGACTTTC. It translates to CASSSPRGGGKYSGANVLTF. V gene TRBV11-2 combines with J gene TRBJ2-6; D may match TRBD1 or TRBD2 (7 bases each). V was clipped by 4 bases and J by 0 bases, with 22 bases between them. The CDR3 extends over 20 amino acids. CDR1 SGHAT and CDR2 FQNNGV come from the germline V gene.

The chain links TRBV27 to TRBJ1-1; D is unresolved. The ends were cut back, 4 bases at V and 5 bases at J, with 14 bases in the middle. The germline CDR1 and CDR2 sequences are MNHEY and SMNVEV (reference sequence). CDR3 length equals 14 residues. The CDR3, as DNA: TGTGCCAGCAGTTCCCTTGGCGCTCGGACTGAAGCTTTCTTT. Its translation: CASSSLGARTEAFF.

J is TRBJ2-1 and V is TRBV20-1, with 10 positions matching TRBD2. Trimming cost V 2 bases and J 5 bases; bases outside gene matches: 6. This CDR3 spans 15 amino acids. Germline CDR1 reads DFQATT; CDR2 reads SNEGSKA (reference sequence). Written as DNA, the CDR3 is TGCAGTGCTAGACCAAGCGGGAGGGCCAACAATGAGCAGTTCTTC. Protein: CSARPSGRANNEQFF.

Here the CDR3 reads CASSPRGVLGEKLFF. CDR3 DNA sequence: TGTGCCAGCAGCCCAAGGGGGGTTCTAGGTGAAAAACTGTTTTTT. The chain is built from TRBV6-5 and TRBJ1-4; D might be TRBD1 (6 bases). In germline, CDR1 is MNHEY, CDR2 SVGAGI. The CDR3 loop spans 15 amino acids. Trimming left V 6 bases short and J 7 bases short, with 18 bases between.

The sample holds one count of this clonotype. The rearrangement joins TRBV27 to TRBJ2-7; possibly TRBD2 for D (5 bases). The J call is in doubt because the DNA end fits TRBJ2-5 better. CDR3 length: 18 residues. Germline loops: CDR1 MNHEY, CDR2 SMNVEV (reference sequence). In nucleotides, the CDR3 is TGTGCCAGCAGTCCTTACCGCAGCGGTCAGAGGAATTTGGAGACCCAGTACTTC. Translation: CASSPYRSGQRNLETQYF.

CDR3 protein: CSARGQVDPYYEQYF. For the CDR3, the DNA is TGCAGTGCTAGGGGTCAGGTGGATCCCTACTACGAGCAGTACTTC. The chain couples TRBV20-1 to TRBJ2-7; D is unclear. CDR1 is DFQATT and CDR2 is SNEGSKA in the germline V gene (reference sequence). Trimming removed 3 bases from V and 3 bases from J, with 18 bases in between. This CDR3 spans 15 amino acids.

The chain has TRBV7-2 and TRBJ2-2; possibly TRBD2 for D (6 bases). Germline loops: CDR1 SGHTA, CDR2 FQGNSA. Trimming left V 1 base short and J 1 base short, with 16 bases between. The CDR3 spans 18 residues. The CDR3 DNA is TGTGCCAGCAGCTTAGATAATTTGGCGGGGCAGAACACCGGGGAGCTGTTTTTT. It is translated as CASSLDNLAGQNTGELFF.

The J gene is TRBJ2-5, the V gene TRBV2; D is perhaps TRBD1 (5 bases). The CDR3 spans 12 residues. Germline V gene lookup returns CDR1 SNHLY and CDR2 FYNNEI. V was shortened by 6 bases and J by 9 bases, with 14 bases between the two germline ends. CDR3 region: CASRPDIGAQYF. The CDR3 bases are TGTGCCAGCAGACCGGACATTGGGGCCCAGTACTTC. The full variable domain, its missing parts supplied by reference TRBV2 and TRBJ2-5, is EPEVTQTPSHQVTQMGQEVILRCVPISNHLYFYWYRQILGQKVEFLVSFYNNEISEKSEIFDDQFSVERPDGSNFTLKIRSTKLEDSAMYFCASRPDIGAQYFGPGTRLLVL.

CDR3 loop: CAIGVVGPSGPNEQYF. For the CDR3, the DNA is TGTGCCATCGGGGTGGTAGGGCCTAGCGGACCCAATGAGCAGTACTTC. V usage is TRBV10-3 and J usage is TRBJ2-5, with TRBD2 matching over 7 bases. Per the germline V gene, CDR1 is ENHRY and CDR2 is SYGVKD. Trimming cost V 8 bases and J 11 bases; bases outside gene matches: 23. The CDR3 contains 16 residues.

This clonotype was counted only a few times. This chain joins TRBV7-2 and TRBJ1-5; a possible D gene is TRBD1 (6 bases). The CDR3 extends over 14 amino acids. V lost 5 bases and J lost 6, with 14 bases in between. Germline V CDR1 and CDR2: SGHTA, FQGNSA. The DNA for the CDR3 is TGTGCCAGCAGCCACGCCGGGGGGGCTCAGCCCCAGCATTTT. It yields the protein CASSHAGGAQPQHF.